A selection of T cell receptor beta chains follows, all from one sample in a study of T cells in Graves' hyperthyroidism and ophthalmopathy. A single record per CDR3 protein comes from TCRdb applying MiXCR to the multiplex PCR reads. This sample has about 270,000 distinct CDR3 sequences; about 20% occur once, and the top ten carry roughly 60%. The sequencing input was blood. The receptors stem from a young man with Graves' ophthalmopathy. Both conserved end residues are part of each CDR3. Each record gives: D gene, clone size, J gene, V gene, CDR3 DNA, CDR3 protein. The D gene is left open where the match is weak. Size values are once, few and many counts, or a class for expanded clones, and some rows have none.

d_call: .; clone_size: .; j_call: TRBJ2-1; v_call: TRBV28; cdr3_nt: TGTGCCAGCAGCCCTCCGGGCCCTTCCTCCTACAATGGGCAGTTCTTC; cdr3_aa: CASSPPGPSSYNGQFF
d_call: .; clone_size: .; j_call: TRBJ2-1; v_call: TRBV25-1; cdr3_nt: TGTGCCAGCAGTGAAAGCATGAGCTCCTACAATGAGCAGTTCTTC; cdr3_aa: CASSESMSSYNEQFF
d_call: TRBD2; clone_size: .; j_call: TRBJ2-1; v_call: TRBV3-1; cdr3_nt: TGTGCCAGCAGCCAAGTGAGGCTAGCGGGAACTTTCTACAATGAGCAGTTCTTC; cdr3_aa: CASSQVRLAGTFYNEQFF
d_call: TRBD2; clone_size: many; j_call: TRBJ2-7; v_call: TRBV6-6; cdr3_nt: TGTGCCAGCAGTTACCTTCAGACTAGCGGGAGCTCCTACGAGCAGTACTTC; cdr3_aa: CASSYLQTSGSSYEQYF
d_call: TRBD1; clone_size: many; j_call: TRBJ2-7; v_call: TRBV11-2; cdr3_nt: TGTGCCAGCAGCCCCCTGTTGGGACAGAACTACGAGCAGTACTTC; cdr3_aa: CASSPLLGQNYEQYF
d_call: TRBD2; clone_size: .; j_call: TRBJ2-3; v_call: TRBV4-2; cdr3_nt: TGTGCCAGCAGCCAGACTAGCGCGTCAACAGATACGCAGTATTTT; cdr3_aa: CASSQTSASTDTQYF
d_call: TRBD2; clone_size: .; j_call: TRBJ2-7; v_call: TRBV3-1; cdr3_nt: TGTGCCAGCAGCCCGGGGGCGGGAGGCGACGAGCAGTACTTC; cdr3_aa: CASSPGAGGDEQYF
d_call: TRBD2; clone_size: many; j_call: TRBJ2-5; v_call: TRBV18; cdr3_nt: TGTGCCAGCTCATCTTCGGGACTAGTGATGGAGACCCAGTACTTC; cdr3_aa: CASSSSGLVMETQYF
d_call: TRBD2; clone_size: few; j_call: TRBJ2-2; v_call: TRBV11-2; cdr3_nt: TGTGCCAGCAGCATAGGGACTAGGGGGTCGAACACCGGGGAGCTGTTTTTT; cdr3_aa: CASSIGTRGSNTGELFF
d_call: .; clone_size: .; j_call: TRBJ1-1; v_call: TRBV7-9; cdr3_nt: TGTGCCAGCAGCCGCCGGGGCGGAGAAGCTTTCTTT; cdr3_aa: CASSRRGGEAFF
d_call: .; clone_size: .; j_call: TRBJ2-3; v_call: TRBV20-1; cdr3_nt: TGCAGTGCTTGGTTTCTGTGGGATGATACCGGCCGTACAGATACGCAGTATTTT; cdr3_aa: CSAWFLWDDTGRTDTQYF
d_call: TRBD2; clone_size: many; j_call: TRBJ2-1; v_call: TRBV12-3/TRBV12-4; cdr3_nt: TGTGCCAGCAGTTTAGCTAGCGGGGGTCCCAATGAGCAGTTCTTC; cdr3_aa: CASSLASGGPNEQFF
d_call: .; clone_size: few; j_call: TRBJ2-7; v_call: TRBV11-2; cdr3_nt: TGTGCCAGCAGCCGCGGGGAAGTGGGGGGTAGCGACTACGAGCAGTACTTC; cdr3_aa: CASSRGEVGGSDYEQYF
d_call: .; clone_size: few; j_call: TRBJ1-4; v_call: TRBV5-1; cdr3_nt: TGCGCCAGCAGCTTCCAGGACGTTAATGAAAAACTGTTTTTT; cdr3_aa: CASSFQDVNEKLFF
d_call: TRBD2; clone_size: few; j_call: TRBJ2-7; v_call: TRBV19; cdr3_nt: TGTGCCAGTGCTACGGGACTAGCGGGAAGCGAGCAGTACTTC; cdr3_aa: CASATGLAGSEQYF
d_call: TRBD1; clone_size: many; j_call: TRBJ2-1; v_call: TRBV2; cdr3_nt: TGTGCCAGCAGCCCTAGGACAGGGGGCAGTGAGCAGTTCTTC; cdr3_aa: CASSPRTGGSEQFF
d_call: .; clone_size: .; j_call: TRBJ2-5; v_call: TRBV18; cdr3_nt: TGTGCCAGCTCCATACTACATACAGGGAAAGAGACCCAGTACTTC; cdr3_aa: CASSILHTGKETQYF